These 24 T cell receptor beta chains originate from one sample sequenced in a study of T cell responses to AZD1222 COVID-19 vaccine. Profiled with immunoSEQ multiplex PCR; TCRdb holds only in-frame clones, not every one. This sample has about 100,000 clones, with 80% to 95% found just once. Sequenced here: peripheral blood, sampled 28 days after the second AZD1222 dose. Source of these receptors: an adult who received the AZD1222 COVID-19 vaccine.

This sequence joins TRBV24-1 and TRBJ2-1, with a weak D call TRBD2 (6 bases). Germline CDR1 is KGHDR and CDR2 is SFDVKD. This CDR3 is 21 amino acids long. The V end lost 4 bases, the J end lost 12 bases, and 39 bases lay between the germline ends. CDR3 loop: CATSDPRDALEGGGYLYGQFF. The CDR3 region has the DNA TGTGCCACCAGTGACCCGCGGGACGCCCTAGAGGGCGGCGGGTACCTCTATGGGCAGTTCTTC.

This clone was seen a handful of times. The rearrangement joins TRBV6-1 to TRBJ1-3; D uncertain. Germline assignment: CDR1 MNHNS and CDR2 SASEGT. CDR3 length: 13 amino acids. Trimming took 3 bases from V and 2 from J, leaving 5 bases between them. CDR3 sequence (DNA): TGTGCCAGCAGTGAGACCCCTGGAAACACCATATATTTT. This encodes CASSETPGNTIYF.

This chain connects TRBV5-6 to TRBJ1-2; 9 bases are a match to TRBD1. Trimming took 4 bases from V and 5 from J; bases not matched to a gene: 3. The CDR3 length is 13 residues. CDR1 and CDR2 from the germline V gene are SGHDT and YYEEEE. The chain's CDR3 is CASSPGTGYGYTF. The CDR3 DNA follows: TGTGCCAGCAGCCCCGGGACAGGGTATGGCTACACCTTC.

The CDR3 DNA is TGTGCAAGTCGCTTAGAAGGTAGCGGGAACCTACAAGAGACCCAGTACTTC. This codes for CASRLEGSGNLQETQYF. The J gene is TRBJ2-5, the V gene TRBV12-2; the table assigns TRBD2, which was not confirmed against the DNA. TRBV12-2 is listed as a pseudogene. This CDR3 comprises 17 residues.

The V and J genes are TRBV4-3 and TRBJ1-2; D is perhaps TRBD1 (5 bases). This CDR3 region has 17 residues. The germline gives CDR1 LGHNA, CDR2 YSLEER. V lost 0 bases and J lost 1, with 15 bases in between. The CDR3 is CASSQDRGRRGNYGYTF. CDR3 DNA sequence: TGCGCCAGCAGCCAAGATAGGGGCAGGAGGGGTAACTATGGCTACACCTTC.

This clone was recorded only once. V usage is TRBV15 and J usage is TRBJ2-1, with TRBD2 matching over 8 bases. There are 17 residues in the CDR3. The germline gives CDR1 LNHNV, CDR2 YYDKDF (reference sequence). V lost 1 base and J lost 6; bases outside the gene matches: 11. The CDR3 nucleotides are TGTGCCACCAGCAGAGTTGGTTCTACTAGCGGAGCCAATGAGCAGTTCTTC. Its protein is CATSRVGSTSGANEQFF.

This chain connects TRBV19 to TRBJ1-1, with D possibly matching TRBD1 (5 bases). The CDR3 extends over 16 amino acids. V lost 4 bases to trimming and J lost 11 bases, with 26 bases between them. Germline V gene lookup returns CDR1 LNHDA and CDR2 SQIVND (reference sequence). The CDR3 DNA sequence: TGTGCCAGTAGTACCAGACAGACTGCGTTGGTCGCGGGGGCTTTCTTT. Protein sequence: CASSTRQTALVAGAFF. Together with reference TRBV19 and TRBJ1-1, the CDR3 gives the full variable domain: DGGITQSPKYLFRKEGQNVTLSCEQNLNHDAMYWYRQDPGQGLRLIYYSQIVNDFQKGDIAEGYSVSREKKESFPLTVTSAQKNPTAFYLCASSTRQTALVAGAFFGQGTRLTVV.

The V gene is TRBV6-6, the J gene TRBJ1-4, with no clear D. The germline V and J ends were trimmed by 4 bases and 7 bases, with 10 bases remaining between them. Germline loops: CDR1 MNHNY, CDR2 SVGAGI (reference sequence). The CDR3 runs to 13 residues. Here the CDR3 DNA reads TGTGCCAGCAGTTCCCGGGCGTCTGAAAAACTGTTTTTT. This sequence encodes CASSSRASEKLFF.

This rearrangement joins TRBV4-1 to TRBJ1-5; perhaps TRBD1 as D (6 bases). Germline-derived CDR1 and CDR2 are MGHRA and YSYEKL. The CDR3 contains 15 residues. Deletions cut 4 bases from V and 0 bases from J, with 10 bases between. CDR3 DNA sequence: TGCGCCAGCAGCCCGGGGGCAGTTAGCAATCAGCCCCAGCATTTT. Amino acid sequence: CASSPGAVSNQPQHF.

The V and J genes are TRBV29-1 and TRBJ1-2; 7 bases map to TRBD1. CDR3 size: 12 residues. Germline V lookup: CDR1 SQVTM, CDR2 ANQGSEA. Trimming removed 6 bases from V and 3 bases from J; junction bases left unmatched: 4. The CDR3 bases are TGCAGCGTCGGGACAGCAGACTATGGCTACACCTTC. Protein: CSVGTADYGYTF.

CDR3 coding DNA: TGTGCCAGCAGCCGGGACAGTCGGGGCTACACCTTC. Translating gives CASSRDSRGYTF. V usage is TRBV2 and J usage is TRBJ1-2; 7 bases are shared with TRBD1. There are 12 residues in the CDR3. The ends lost 6 bases at V and 8 bases at J; junction bases unmatched: 6. CDR1 is SNHLY, CDR2 FYNNEI, per germline.

The rearrangement links TRBV11-2 to TRBJ1-6; the match to TRBD1 covers 7 bases. The V gene end was trimmed by 5 bases and the J gene end by 6 bases; junction bases not matched to a gene: 13. The V gene's germline CDR1 is SGHAT and CDR2 FQNNGV. There are 17 residues in the CDR3. CDR3 bases: TGTGCCAGCAGCCAGCAACAGGGCAGGGGGTCTAATTCACCCCTCCACTTT. Protein sequence: CASSQQQGRGSNSPLHF.

The gene calls are TRBV7-2 and TRBJ1-5, with 12 positions matching TRBD1. The CDR3 runs to 16 residues. Germline V lookup: CDR1 SGHTA, CDR2 FQGNSA. V lost 4 bases, J lost 4 bases, and 5 bases stayed unmatched. This chain's CDR3 is CASSSPGQGANQPQHF. In DNA, the CDR3 is TGTGCCAGCAGCTCTCCGGGACAGGGGGCTAATCAGCCCCAGCATTTT.

The chain is built from TRBV12-3 or TRBV12-4 and TRBJ2-3; 7 bases fit TRBD1. The CDR3 is 13 residues long. The J segment lost 4 bases and the V segment lost 3 bases, leaving 1 base of the junction unmatched. CDR3 coding DNA: TGTGCCAGCAGTTTGACAGGGTCAGATACGCAGTATTTT. It is translated as CASSLTGSDTQYF.

The V call is TRBV19, the J call TRBJ2-1, with 9 positions matching TRBD2. Germline CDR1 reads LNHDA; CDR2 reads SQIVND (reference sequence). This CDR3 has 15 residues. Trimming at V came to 7 bases and at J to 2 bases, leaving 6 bases not matched to a gene. The CDR3 sequence: CASTIRTSAYNEQFF. The DNA of the CDR3 is TGTGCCAGTACCATCAGGACTAGCGCCTACAATGAGCAGTTCTTC.

The chain combines TRBV10-3 with TRBJ1-2, with D unclear. Trimming pared 3 bases from V and 3 bases from J, leaving 2 bases between. CDR1 and CDR2 from the germline V gene are ENHRY and SYGVKD. The CDR3 is 11 amino acids. Written as DNA, the CDR3 is TGTGCCATCAGTGACGACTATGGCTACACCTTC. This gives the protein CAISDDYGYTF.

The rearrangement uses TRBV20-1 and TRBJ2-3; D is possibly TRBD1 (6 bases). This CDR3 comprises 13 residues. In germline, CDR1 is DFQATT, CDR2 SNEGSKA (reference sequence). V lost 3 bases and J lost 2, with 9 bases in between. The CDR3 DNA follows: TGCAGTGCTAGTCAGGGGTACACAGATACGCAGTATTTT. As protein: CSASQGYTDTQYF.

This chain connects TRBV7-2 to TRBJ1-2; 8 positions agree with TRBD1. V trimming: 0 bases; J trimming: 2 bases; junction bases outside the gene matches: 8. Germline V gene data show CDR1 as SGHTA and CDR2 as FQGNSA. CDR3 length equals 17 residues. The CDR3 nucleotides are TGTGCCAGCAGCTTAGCCCCGCGACAGGGGAGGAACTATGGCTACACCTTC. Its translation: CASSLAPRQGRNYGYTF.

The chain carries TRBV30 and TRBJ1-1; weak D call: TRBD1 (6 bases). This CDR3 region has 13 residues. CDR1 and CDR2 from the germline V gene are GTSNPN and SVGIG (reference sequence). Deletions cut 2 bases from V and 6 bases from J, with 13 bases between. The CDR3 loop is CAWSLTNRAEAFF. The CDR3 nucleotides read TGTGCCTGGAGTCTTACCAACAGGGCTGAAGCTTTCTTT.

The chain combines TRBV20-1 with TRBJ1-1; D ambiguous. Trimming removed 5 bases from V and 10 bases from J, with 14 bases in between. CDR1 DFQATT and CDR2 SNEGSKA come from the germline V gene (reference sequence). CDR3 length equals 11 residues. The CDR3 bases are TGCAGTGCTTCATTCTCCCACGGAGCTTTCTTT. This sequence encodes CSASFSHGAFF.

The V gene is TRBV7-2, the J gene TRBJ1-5, with D possibly matching TRBD1 (6 bases). CDR1 is SGHTA, CDR2 FQGNSA, per germline. The CDR3 spans 13 residues. Trimming took off 5 bases at V and 9 bases at J, with 14 bases between the two ends. This CDR3 reads CASSGRGGLPQHF. CDR3 nucleotide sequence: TGTGCCAGCAGCGGCAGGGGCGGCCTGCCCCAGCATTTT.

The rearrangement uses TRBV10-2 and TRBJ2-3, with D perhaps matching TRBD2 (6 bases). Germline loops: CDR1 WSHSY, CDR2 SAAADI. Trimming shortened V by 4 bases and J by 6 bases, and 11 bases separated the two germline ends. This CDR3 region has 13 residues. The CDR3 DNA reads TGCGCCAGCAGTGGGTGGAGCGGGGATACGCAGTATTTT. It yields the protein CASSGWSGDTQYF.

V gene TRBV6-2 or TRBV6-3 combines with J gene TRBJ2-1, with TRBD2 identical over 13 bases. CDR1 MNHEY and CDR2 SVGEGT come from the germline V gene. This CDR3 spans 16 amino acids. V lost 2 bases to trimming and J lost 8 bases; unmatched junction nucleotides: 6. DNA for the CDR3: TGTGCCAGCAGTTACAGGACTAGCGGGAGTGCCGATGAGCAGTTCTTC. It specifies CASSYRTSGSADEQFF.

The chain joins TRBV5-1 to TRBJ1-2; D gene unclear. This CDR3 comprises 13 residues. The germline CDR1 and CDR2 sequences are SGHRS and YFSETQ. With 2 bases removed from V and 3 bases from J, the gap between germline ends came to 8 bases. The CDR3 here is CASSFQEDYGYTF. CDR3 nucleotides: TGCGCCAGCAGCTTTCAGGAAGACTATGGCTACACCTTC.